This TCR beta chain was captured by sequencing in a study of shared clonotypes between healthy human individuals. Points from the study as a whole: Naive CD4 clonotypes overlapped across a handful of donors at around 4.7%.

Method: immunoSEQ multiplex PCR; TCRdb's copy keeps in-frame clones and lacks some. Among fewer than 2.5 million clones listed, 93% were seen once. Notes on this clone: The antigen remains unidentified. The sample holds other DNA sequences that translate to the same CDR3.

The germline V gene has CDR1 MRHNA and CDR2 SNTAGT. This CDR3 has 13 residues. V lost 0 bases to trimming and J lost 7 bases, with 7 bases between them. The healthy adult donors were HIV-negative and reported no recent acute infections or vaccinations. Source material: naive CD4+ T cells from PBMCs. Subset meaning: CD45RA+ positively selected. This chain links TRBV6-4 with TRBJ1-5; D is undetermined. The source is a young man in good health. Some clones in this sample may be carry-over from other donors' samples. The CDR3 nucleotides read TGTGCCAGCAGTGACTCGAGTGGGCAGCCCCAGCATTTT. This encodes CASSDSSGQPQHF.